This T cell receptor beta chain was captured by sequencing in a study of blood T cell repertoires in COVID-19. Study-level background: Some COVID-19 samples were acute and others convalescent; all came from the United States, Italy and Spain.

Method: immunoSEQ multiplex PCR; TCRdb's copy keeps in-frame clones and lacks some. The sample shows 150,000 to 200,000 clones, about 75% of them seen only once. Trimming removed 5 bases at V and 7 bases at J, with 21 bases between. The length of the CDR3 is 15 residues. Per the germline V gene, CDR1 is MDHEN and CDR2 is SYDVKM. This chain joins TRBV28 and TRBJ2-7, with D maybe TRBD1 (8 bases). The sequence was collected from a woman aged 50 to 65 with active or convalescent COVID-19. Sequenced sample: peripheral blood. The CDR3 spells CASSTTGGGGKEQYF. The CDR3 DNA reads as TGTGCCAGCAGTACTACAGGGGGGGGAGGGAAGGAGCAGTACTTC.